Sequencing of this TCR beta chain was carried out in a study of spatial heterogeneity in lung cancer. Study at large: Samples came from 72 TRACERx patients with untreated early-stage lung cancer. Any follow-up PBMC samples that were available went on to be sequenced, and the median time to follow-up was roughly two years after resection. Among detected sequences, beta-chain ones consistently exceeded alpha-chain ones in number.

Specified time point: blood at routine non-recurrence follow-up after resection. Whole RNA obtained from tumor, nontumor lung or frozen PBMC underwent sequencing without sorting. This clonotype came up a few times. Its antigen is not known. Study conclusions and caveats: Ubiquitous expanded tumor TCRs were observed in blood more at resection than follow-up.

This CDR3 contains 10 residues. V lost 8 bases, J lost 7 bases, and 5 bases lay in between. TCRdb itself ran the 5' RACE reads through MiXCR, one entry per CDR3 protein. This sample has roughly 120,000 distinct CDR3 sequences, with more than 9% found just once. The receptor was isolated from a male donor with early-stage non-small cell lung cancer. The sample consisted of PBMCs, taken at follow-up. This sequence joins TRBV12-3 or TRBV12-4 and TRBJ1-4; D unclear. The CDR3 protein is CASGGEKLFF. In DNA, the CDR3 is TGTGCCAGCGGAGGTGAAAAACTGTTTTTT.